This TCR beta chain comes out of a study of blood T cells in healthy people across ages. For the study at large: The capture of about one barcoded beta molecule per two T cells was achieved by template switching.

The CDR3 loop spans 18 amino acids. Per the germline V gene, CDR1 is LGHNA and CDR2 is YSLEER. The V segment lost 1 base and the J segment 3 bases; nucleotides outside the gene matches: 13. Sample-barcoded 5' priming and a J-beta primer mix drove a second PCR of about 7 to 11 cycles. MiXCR, applied by TCRdb to the 5' RACE reads, yields one record per CDR3 protein. This repertoire shows 1.2 million to 1.5 million distinct CDR3 sequences, roughly 59% found once; its top ten account for more than 6%. This chain joins TRBV4-3 and TRBJ2-3; 7 positions agree with TRBD2. This TCR was recovered from a man aged 18 to 35 in good health. The sequenced sample was blood. The CDR3, as DNA: TGCGCCAGCAGCCAAGCTCCCCTCGGCGGGGGTAGGACAGATACGCAGTATTTT. Amino acid sequence: CASSQAPLGGGRTDTQYF.